The sequence of this T cell receptor beta chain was determined in a study of cytomegalovirus exposure and HLA in healthy donors. Across the study: The Caucasian-associated ancestry cluster held roughly 84% of roughly 370 genotyped donors. Study-wide points: The classifier was said to identify cytomegalovirus status with high specificity and sensitivity. There were reportedly fewer N-insertions in an Asian-associated ancestry cluster than the approximately 670-donor mean, in a later analysis. Earlier analysis yielded a pattern in which most TCR beta V segments were productive about 90% or about 30% of the time.

V was clipped by 0 bases and J by 3 bases, with 10 bases between them. The germline V gene has CDR1 SGDLS and CDR2 YYNGEE. The CDR3 has 15 amino acids. Amplification used 60 Vbeta primers and 13 Jbeta primers. Clones were sequenced by immunoSEQ multiplex PCR, and TCRdb holds only the in-frame ones, with some missing. Of about 180,000 clones listed, around 82% were seen once; the top ten hold 2% to 2.5%. On this clone itself: Its cognate antigen is unknown.

This receptor was obtained from a woman aged 25-40 years in good health and CMV-seropositive. The specimen sequenced was PBMCs. The V call is TRBV9, the J call TRBJ1-5, with D possibly being TRBD1 (6 bases). The CDR3 DNA is TGTGCCAGCAGCGTAGCCCCAGGGGCCAATCAGCCCCAGCATTTT. This gives the protein CASSVAPGANQPQHF.